This TCR beta chain was documented in a study of T cell responses to AZD1222 COVID-19 vaccine (dated by TCRdb to the early 2020s). In the study overall: AZD1222 recipients given second doses at about 4 weeks or at about 12 weeks were pooled, since spike-specific TCR depth and breadth were not found to differ between the two schedules. TCR sequencing was performed for 230 to 250 trial participants, of whom around 200 were given two doses of AZD1222 and around 26 were given two doses of MenACWY control vaccine. Trial participants were enrolled by age into subgroups of 18-55, 56-69 and 70-plus years, and roughly 150, 30 and 60 TCR-sequenced participants, respectively, were included in these subgroups. Paper-wide results and their limitations: Spike-specific TCR breadth and depth rose significantly after two AZD1222 doses compared with day 0 and with MenACWY recipients. In the small 56-69-year group, the increase in depth fell short of significance, most likely because of low power. Most participants were white British and females outnumbered males, and the authors suggested that clonal diversity may have been underestimated. Reportedly, close to half of the unique spike-specific TCRs recognized epitopes lying outside the regions that are mutated in the B.1.351 and B.1.1.7 variants. No day 14 peak-response samples were available, so repertoires were characterized only after the peak T cell response. CD4 TCRs associated with the vaccine covered the entire spike protein, and the dominant responses were in regions 160-218 and 743-854. Conclusions about previously exposed vaccinees were limited because only six or seven AZD1222 recipients were SARS-CoV-2 seropositive at baseline.

In its sample, this clone was seen many times. This receptor's antigen is unknown. Within one base of it there is no much larger clone, and no base qualities were kept. The CDR3 regions of human TCRbeta chains were subjected to immunosequencing. Concerning the study's data processing: Repertoire TCRs were checked for matches against a reference library of SARS-CoV-2-specific TCRs that had been generated using the MIRA antigen-specificity platform. Breadth was defined as the fraction of unique TCRs that were SARS-CoV-2-associated. Depth was defined as the fraction of total T cells that were SARS-CoV-2-associated. Using the MIRA data, each spike-specific TCR was assigned both to the spike region to which the TCR was reactive and to a CD4 or CD8 class. Log10-transformed breadth and depth values were compared by one-way ANOVA with Sidak's multiple comparisons tests. TCRdb obtained this table from immuneACCESS and retained in-frame rearrangements with V and J assigned. These tables miss some clones; where compared with another copy, unresolved V genes account for less than half of the shortfall, and the remainder is unexplained. V, J and clone size reflect that table, while D and trimming were determined from the DNA. Counted in this sample were 95,000 to 150,000 clones; about 89% of them appeared once. The leading ten clones occupy approximately 1.5% of the sample.

The time point label on this specimen signifies: baseline before first vaccination. Samples from vaccinated people were obtained from the UK trials COV001 and COV002, which included a single-blind randomized controlled phase 2/3 trial of AZD1222 (ChAdOx1 nCoV-19) in healthy adults. For TCRbeta chain sequencing, PBMC samples were collected from trial participants at day 0 and at day 28 after the second dose. The receptor comes from an adult in good health. The sequencing here drew on peripheral blood, taken on day 0 of AZD1222 vaccination.

The CDR3 reads CASSGEEAAGTSGSIYEQYF. In nucleotides, the sequence is TGTGCCAGCAGCGGGGAGGAGGCCGCTGGGACTAGCGGGAGCATATACGAGCAGTACTTC. Here the chain combines TRBV5-4 and TRBJ2-7; 14 central bases correspond to TRBD2. V is trimmed back by 4 bases and J by 4 bases, and the junction contains 19 bases that no gene match accounts for. From the germline V gene (reference sequence), CDR1 is SGHNT and CDR2 is YYREEE. Including cysteine and phenylalanine, the CDR3 has 20 amino acids. Of the read, only the CDR3 DNA is kept; its 60 bases are in frame from base 1.